One and the same sample provided the 15 T cell receptor beta chains below, sequenced in a study of tumor-infiltrating lymphocytes in primary liver carcinoma. A primer matching the constant region was used to make TCR beta cDNA from approximately 0.45 ug of total RNA. Library construction for TCR beta comprised three nested multiplex PCR rounds performed with slightly modified ARM-PCR. Forward primers for TRBV1-TRBV30 and a C-beta reverse primer served the first two PCR rounds, at approximately 10 cycles each. Each CDR3 protein is one row after TCRdb ran MiXCR on the multiplex PCR reads. The data show some 120,000 distinct CDR3 sequences, 64% seen once. Co-extracted RNA and DNA came from 20-30 mg of unsorted bulk tissue. Sequences were obtained from liver tumor tissue from sampling region 3. This sample's subset: tumor region T3, left-lateral pole. These receptor sequences come from a woman aged 55-69 years with primary liver carcinoma and hepatitis B virus infection.

Many counts were recorded for this clonotype. At one end, the junction sequence differs from germline, possibly due to a read error. This chain joins TRBV6-1 and TRBJ2-7; the match to TRBD1 covers 9 bases. CDR3 length: 15 amino acids. The germline gives CDR1 MNHNS, CDR2 SASEGT. DNA of the CDR3: TGTGCCAGCAGTGGACTACAGGGGGCTGCACTCACCGGGGGCTTC. Its protein product is CASSGLQGAALTGGF.

Remarks on this clonotype: Relative to the germline gene, one junction end is altered; a read error may explain this. The V call is TRBV6-1, the J call TRBJ2-2; D unclear. Germline CDR1 reads MNHNS; CDR2 reads SASEGT. This CDR3 has 13 amino acids. CDR3 in amino acids: CTSSVSNTGELFF. The DNA of the CDR3 is TGTACCAGCAGTGTCTCGAACACCGGGGAGCTGTTTTTT.

Notes on this clonotype: Germline and junction disagree at one end, which may indicate a read error. V usage is TRBV12-3 or TRBV12-4 and J usage is TRBJ2-3; weak D call: TRBD2 (6 bases). The CDR3 is 14 amino acids. The CDR3 loop reads CASSLGGSTDTRYF. Here the CDR3 DNA reads TGTGCCAGCAGTTTGGGAGGATCCACAGATACGCGGTATTTT.

CDR3 nucleotide sequence: TGTGCCAGCAACGCCGGACCCACTAGTACAGATACGCAGTATTTT. Amino acid sequence: CASNAGPTSTDTQYF. The gene calls are TRBV5-6 and TRBJ2-3; TRBD2 is a possible D gene (5 bases). V was clipped by 6 bases and J by 3 bases, with 17 bases between them. The CDR3 loop spans 15 amino acids. Per germline, CDR1 SGHDT and CDR2 YYEEEE.

The chain links TRBV7-8 to TRBJ2-7, with D perhaps TRBD2 (5 bases). CDR3 length: 12 amino acids. Germline CDR1 is SGHVS and CDR2 is FQNEAQ. Trimming shortened V by 4 bases and J by 7 bases, and 11 bases separated the two germline ends. CDR3 sequence (DNA): TGTGCCAGCAGCTCACCCGCGGGTGAGCAGTACTTC. It translates to CASSSPAGEQYF. Full variable domain (outside the CDR3, taken from reference TRBV7-8 and TRBJ2-7): GAGVSQSPRYKVAKRGQDVALRCDPISGHVSLFWYQQALGQGPEFLTYFQNEAQLDKSGLPSDRFFAERPEGSVSTLKIQRTQQEDSAVYLCASSSPAGEQYFGPGTRLTVT.

About this clonotype: No conserved phenylalanine or tryptophan is present at the end of the CDR3, so a read error is the likely explanation. This chain connects TRBV11-1 to TRBJ2-7; TRBD2 matches at 9 bases. The CDR3 is 14 residues long. CDR1 and CDR2 (germline): SGHAT, FQDESV (reference sequence). V dropped 8 bases and J dropped 6; count of bases not matched to a gene: 11. The CDR3 DNA reads TGTGCCAGCTCCCGACTAGCGGTAGGTACCGAGCAGTACCTC. Encoded protein: CASSRLAVGTEQYL.

The chain is built from TRBV29-1 and TRBJ1-5, with 7 bases lining up with TRBD1. CDR3 size: 13 residues. V lost 4 bases, J lost 11 bases, and 11 bases stayed unmatched. CDR1 and CDR2 (germline): SQVTM, ANQGSEA. The CDR3 DNA reads as TGCAGCGTTGCAGGGGGGGTGGAATCAGCCCAGCATTTT. Translating gives CSVAGGVESAQHF.

A remark on this clonotype: This clone may be a read error of a much larger clone one base away. The V call is TRBV29-1, the J call TRBJ2-4; D is unclear. Germline CDR1 SQVTM, CDR2 ANQGSEA. Trimming removed 7 bases from V and 2 bases from J, with 12 bases in between. The CDR3 is made up of 13 amino acids. The CDR3 region is CSAVVASKNIQYF. The CDR3 coding sequence is TGCAGCGCTGTTGTGGCGTCCAAAAACATTCAGTACTTC.

A note on this clonotype: A read error may produce the germline difference seen at one junction end. This rearrangement joins TRBV11-2 to TRBJ2-1; D tentatively fits TRBD1 or TRBD2 (5 bases each). CDR1 is SGHAT and CDR2 is FQNNGV in the germline V gene. The CDR3 has 17 residues. CDR3 sequence (DNA): TGTGCCAGCGGCTTACTGAGCGGCCCAGGGATCGACAATGAGCAGTTCTTC. This codes for CASGLLSGPGIDNEQFF.

With respect to this clonotype: A much larger clone lies a single base off, so this may be a read error. This sequence joins TRBV7-9 and TRBJ2-7; tentative D call: TRBD2 (5 bases). The CDR3 extends over 12 amino acids. Looked up from germline, CDR1 is SEHNR and CDR2 is FQNEAQ (reference sequence). The CDR3 region is CASSLADYDQYF. CDR3 nucleotides: TGTGCCAGCAGCTTAGCCGACTACGATCAGTACTTC.

The chain recombines TRBV7-3 with TRBJ2-3; D not certain. The CDR3 is made up of 14 amino acids. Per the germline V gene, CDR1 is SGHTA and CDR2 is FQGTGA. The V end lost 0 bases, the J end lost 7 bases, and 11 bases lay between the germline ends. CDR3 bases: TGTGCCAGCAGCTTAACGGGGATTACATATACGCAGTATTTT. Protein product: CASSLTGITYTQYF.

This clonotype was found a few times. A read error may be the cause here, since a much bigger clone is one base away. This chain links TRBV29-1 with TRBJ2-1, with 10 bases fitting TRBD1. The V segment lost 0 bases and the J segment 4 bases; nucleotides outside the gene matches: 9. In germline, CDR1 is SQVTM, CDR2 ANQGSEA. The CDR3 has 17 residues. For the CDR3, the DNA is TGCAGCGTTGAAGATTCGGACGGGACAGGGGTGTACAATGAGCAGTTCTTC. Protein: CSVEDSDGTGVYNEQFF.

In this sample, this clonotype turned up many times. The rearrangement links TRBV5-4 to TRBJ2-3; 10 bases align to TRBD2. Germline values: CDR1 SGHNT, CDR2 YYREEE (reference sequence). V was pared by 4 bases and J by 1 base, with 9 bases of the junction left unmatched. This CDR3 spans 17 amino acids. The CDR3 DNA reads as TGTGCCAGCAGCCAGGACCCCAGCGGGAGGGGCACAGATACGCAGTATTTT. Protein product: CASSQDPSGRGTDTQYF.

About this clonotype: One end of the junction fails to match germline, which may point to a read error. The J gene is TRBJ1-1, the V gene TRBV28; weak D call: TRBD1 (5 bases). Germline CDR1 MDHEN, CDR2 SYDVKM. The CDR3 is 13 residues long. Here the CDR3 reads CANSFQGYTEAFF. As DNA, the CDR3 is TGCGCCAACAGTTTCCAGGGTTACACTGAAGCTTTCTTT.

The chain couples TRBV11-2 to TRBJ2-3; TRBD1 agrees at 8 bases. The CDR3 loop spans 15 amino acids. CDR1 SGHAT and CDR2 FQNNGV come from the germline V gene. V shed 5 bases, J shed 0 bases, and the junction held 4 bases outside the gene matches. CDR3 region: CASSPDRVSTDTQYF. In DNA form, the CDR3 reads TGTGCCAGCAGCCCGGACAGGGTCAGCACAGATACGCAGTATTTT.